This passage covers 3 T cell receptor beta chains from one sample sequenced in a study of shared clonotypes between healthy human individuals. Sequenced by immunoSEQ multiplex PCR; TCRdb stores in-frame clones only, minus some. The sample holds approximately 940,000 clones, roughly 72% seen once. Sequenced input: memory CD4+ T cells sorted from blood. Subset specified: CD45RA-negative fraction. The receptors come from a man between 18 and 29 years old in good health.

This clone was observed a single time. The chain combines TRBV5-1 with TRBJ1-6; D is possibly TRBD1 (6 bases). The V end lost 6 bases, the J end lost 7 bases, and 17 bases lay between the germline ends. CDR1 SGHRS and CDR2 YFSETQ come from the germline V gene. This CDR3 spans 15 amino acids. For the CDR3, the DNA is TGCGCCAGCAAGGGGGGCGCCGAGGACAATTCACCCCTCCACTTT. This encodes CASKGGAEDNSPLHF.

The rearrangement links TRBV9 to TRBJ2-2; 7 nucleotides line up with TRBD2. Unmatched junction bases numbered 5, after V lost 3 bases and J lost 0 bases. The germline V gene encodes CDR1 SGDLS and CDR2 YYNGEE. This CDR3 is 16 amino acids long. CDR3 sequence reads: CASSGKRGSNTGELFF. The CDR3 DNA reads TGTGCCAGCAGCGGAAAGCGGGGATCGAACACCGGGGAGCTGTTTTTT.

As for this clone: Other DNA sequences in the same sample also yield this CDR3. CDR3 protein: CASSQDQGPGELFF. The CDR3 DNA reads TGCGCCAGCAGCCAAGATCAGGGCCCCGGGGAGCTGTTTTTT. J is TRBJ2-2 and V is TRBV4-3; TRBD1 is a possible D gene (5 bases). Germline-derived CDR1 and CDR2 are LGHNA and YSLEER. The length of the CDR3 is 14 residues. V lost 0 bases and J lost 6, with 8 bases in between.